This T cell receptor (beta chain) was documented in a study of early T cells in non-severe SARS-CoV-2 infection. Whole-study context: The sequenced material was bulk RNA from unsorted whole blood, and its chains were unpaired.

Germline trimming cut 3 bases from V and 0 bases from J; bases unmatched to any gene: 7. The germline V gene has CDR1 DFQATT and CDR2 SNEGSKA (reference sequence). The CDR3 covers 16 residues. This clonotype has ten or more counts. Individually, cDNA molecules had unique molecular identifiers attached to them. TCRdb itself ran the 5' RACE reads through MiXCR, one entry per CDR3 protein. The data contain some 91,000 distinct CDR3 sequences, around 10% of them singletons. The V and J genes are TRBV20-1 and TRBJ2-3, with 9 bases matching TRBD2. The clonotype was recovered from an adult who was a healthcare worker with PCR-confirmed SARS-CoV-2 infection or an uninfected control (not recorded which). Sequencing used whole blood, obtained at baseline. The CDR3 sequence: CSASDSGRRSTDTQYF. The CDR3 DNA sequence: TGCAGTGCTAGTGATAGCGGGAGAAGGAGCACAGATACGCAGTATTTT.